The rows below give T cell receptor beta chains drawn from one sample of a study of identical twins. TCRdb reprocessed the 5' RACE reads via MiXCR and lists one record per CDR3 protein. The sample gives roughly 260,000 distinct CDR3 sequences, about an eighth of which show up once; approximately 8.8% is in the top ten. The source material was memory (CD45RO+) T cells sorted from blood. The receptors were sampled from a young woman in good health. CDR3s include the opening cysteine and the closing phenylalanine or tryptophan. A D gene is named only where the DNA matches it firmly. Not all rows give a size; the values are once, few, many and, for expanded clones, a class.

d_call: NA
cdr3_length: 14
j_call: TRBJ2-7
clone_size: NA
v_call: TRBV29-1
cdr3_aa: CSGAGPLYPYEQYF
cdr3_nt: TGCAGCGGGGCAGGACCTCTATACCCCTACGAGCAGTACTTC

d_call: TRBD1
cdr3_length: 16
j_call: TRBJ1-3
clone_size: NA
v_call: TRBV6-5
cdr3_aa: CASSFFSQGGGNTIYF
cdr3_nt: TGTGCCAGCAGTTTTTTCTCACAGGGGGGTGGAAACACCATATATTTT

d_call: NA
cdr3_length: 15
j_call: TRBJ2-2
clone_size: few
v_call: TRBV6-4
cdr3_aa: CASSDSAGNTGELFF
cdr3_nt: TGTGCCAGCAGTGACTCAGCCGGGAACACCGGGGAGCTGTTTTTT

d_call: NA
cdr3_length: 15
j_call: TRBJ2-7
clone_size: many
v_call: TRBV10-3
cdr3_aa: CAISDRGGLSYEQYF
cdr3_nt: TGTGCCATCAGTGATAGGGGCGGGCTGTCCTACGAGCAGTACTTC

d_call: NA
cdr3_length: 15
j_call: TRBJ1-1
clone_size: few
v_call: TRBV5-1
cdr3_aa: CASSLAFGTNTEAFF
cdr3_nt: TGCGCCAGCAGCTTGGCGTTTGGGACGAACACTGAAGCTTTCTTT

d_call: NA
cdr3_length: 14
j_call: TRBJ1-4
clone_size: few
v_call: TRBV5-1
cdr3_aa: CASSPQGGNEKLFF
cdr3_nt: TGCGCCAGCAGCCCACAGGGAGGGAATGAAAAACTGTTTTTT

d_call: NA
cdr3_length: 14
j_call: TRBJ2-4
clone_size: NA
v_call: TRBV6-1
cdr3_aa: CASRADLEENIQYF
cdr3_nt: TGTGCCAGCAGAGCTGACCTAGAGGAAAACATTCAGTACTTC

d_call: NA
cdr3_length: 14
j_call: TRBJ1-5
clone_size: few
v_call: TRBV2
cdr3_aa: CASGGGSRDQPQHF
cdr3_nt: TGTGCCAGCGGAGGGGGAAGCAGGGATCAGCCCCAGCATTTT

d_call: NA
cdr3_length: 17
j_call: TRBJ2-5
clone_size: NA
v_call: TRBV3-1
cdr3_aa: CASSQDSRSRERETQYF
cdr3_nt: TGTGCCAGCAGCCAAGATTCACGATCCCGGGAGAGAGAGACCCAGTACTTC

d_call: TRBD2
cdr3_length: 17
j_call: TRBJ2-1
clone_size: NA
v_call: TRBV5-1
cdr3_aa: CASSSAHTSGGYNEQFF
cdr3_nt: TGCGCCAGCAGCTCAGCCCATACTAGCGGGGGGTACAATGAGCAGTTCTTC

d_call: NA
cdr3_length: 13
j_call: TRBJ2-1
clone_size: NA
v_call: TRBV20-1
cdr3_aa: CSASGMGVNEQFF
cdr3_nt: TGCAGTGCTAGCGGGATGGGCGTCAATGAGCAGTTCTTC

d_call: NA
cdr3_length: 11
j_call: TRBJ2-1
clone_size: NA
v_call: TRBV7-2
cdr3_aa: CASSRHNEQFF
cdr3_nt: TGTGCCAGCAGCCGGCACAATGAGCAGTTCTTC

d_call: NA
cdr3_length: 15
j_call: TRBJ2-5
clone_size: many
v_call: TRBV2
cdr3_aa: CASSERPLAGKTQYF
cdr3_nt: TGTGCCAGCAGTGAAAGACCCCTCGCCGGGAAGACCCAGTACTTC

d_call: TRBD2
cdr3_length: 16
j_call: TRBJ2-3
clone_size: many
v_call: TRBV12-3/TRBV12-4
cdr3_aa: CASCAGGSRATDTQYF
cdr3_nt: TGTGCCAGTTGCGCGGGCGGGAGTAGAGCCACAGATACGCAGTATTTT

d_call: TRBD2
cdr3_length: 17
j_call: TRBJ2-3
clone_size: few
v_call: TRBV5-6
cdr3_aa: CASSPDGSAGASDTQYF
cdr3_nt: TGTGCCAGCAGCCCCGATGGATCAGCGGGAGCATCAGATACGCAGTATTTT

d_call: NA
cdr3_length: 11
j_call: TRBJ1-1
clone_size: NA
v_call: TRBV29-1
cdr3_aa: CSVRWGTEAFF
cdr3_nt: TGCAGCGTTCGCTGGGGGACTGAAGCTTTCTTT

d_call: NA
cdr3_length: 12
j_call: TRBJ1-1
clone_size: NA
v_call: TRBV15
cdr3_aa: CATTAGESEAFF
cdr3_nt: TGTGCCACCACCGCAGGGGAGTCTGAAGCTTTCTTT

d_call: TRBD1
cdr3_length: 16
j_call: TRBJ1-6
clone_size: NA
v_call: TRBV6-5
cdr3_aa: CASSYSGTGNNSPLHF
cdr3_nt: TGTGCCAGCAGTTATTCCGGGACAGGGAATAATTCACCCCTCCACTTT

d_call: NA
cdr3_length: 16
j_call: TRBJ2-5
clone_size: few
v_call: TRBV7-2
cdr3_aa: CASSLDPGGIQETQYF
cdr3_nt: TGTGCCAGCAGCTTAGATCCCGGGGGTATCCAAGAGACCCAGTACTTC

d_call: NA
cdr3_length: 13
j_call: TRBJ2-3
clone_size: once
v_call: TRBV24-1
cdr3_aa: CATSDLEGPTQYF
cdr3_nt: TGTGCCACCAGTGATTTAGAGGGGCCTACGCAGTATTTT

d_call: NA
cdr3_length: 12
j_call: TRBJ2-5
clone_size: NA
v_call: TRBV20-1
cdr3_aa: CSALDLQETQYF
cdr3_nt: TGCAGTGCTCTCGACTTGCAAGAGACCCAGTACTTC

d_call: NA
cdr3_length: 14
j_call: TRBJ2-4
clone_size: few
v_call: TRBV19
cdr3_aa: CASSKIDRENIQYF
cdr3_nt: TGTGCCAGTAGTAAGATTGACAGAGAAAACATTCAGTACTTC

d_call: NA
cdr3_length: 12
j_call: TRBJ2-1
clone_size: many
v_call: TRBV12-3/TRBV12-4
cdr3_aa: CASRSGGYEQFF
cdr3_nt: TGTGCCAGCAGGTCAGGGGGGTATGAGCAGTTCTTC

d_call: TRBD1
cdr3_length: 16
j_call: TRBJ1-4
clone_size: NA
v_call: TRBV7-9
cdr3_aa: CASSLGGQGSNEKLFF
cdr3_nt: TGTGCCAGCAGCTTAGGGGGACAGGGGAGCAATGAAAAACTGTTTTTT

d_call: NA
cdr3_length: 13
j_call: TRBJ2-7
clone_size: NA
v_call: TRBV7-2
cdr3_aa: CASSYTGSHEQYF
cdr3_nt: TGTGCCAGCAGTTACACAGGGTCCCACGAGCAGTACTTC

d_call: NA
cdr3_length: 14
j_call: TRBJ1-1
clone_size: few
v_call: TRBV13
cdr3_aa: CASSAATGNTEAFF
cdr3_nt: TGTGCCAGCAGCGCCGCGACAGGGAACACTGAAGCTTTCTTT

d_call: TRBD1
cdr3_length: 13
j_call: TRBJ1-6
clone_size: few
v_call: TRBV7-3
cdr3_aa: CASSWGTGSPLHF
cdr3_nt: TGTGCCAGCAGTTGGGGGACAGGTTCACCCCTCCACTTT